This T cell receptor (beta chain) originates from a study of Graves' ophthalmopathy and Graves' hyperthyroidism. Background on the study: Peripheral blood (taken before any treatment) was collected at initial diagnosis.

This clonotype has a single count. Researchers turned away patients with other autoimmune diseases, uncontrolled infections, pregnancy or lactation. Symptoms, serum thyroxine and TRAb, thyroid ultrasound, and orbital computed tomography formed the diagnostic basis. V was cut by 1 base and J by 2 bases, with 9 bases left in between. Germline V CDR1 and CDR2: SGHTA, FQGNSA. This CDR3 is 14 amino acids long. Investigators amplified TCR beta CDR3 regions from RNA transcripts. RT-PCR was first run with HTBI primers, then multiplex PCR in a second round. MiXCR, run by TCRdb on the multiplex PCR reads, gives a single entry per CDR3 protein. The sample shows almost 400,000 distinct CDR3 sequences, about 17% of them seen only once.

Material: peripheral blood. This receptor was identified in a woman aged 18-29 years with Graves' ophthalmopathy. The genes are TRBV7-2 and TRBJ2-7; D ambiguous. The CDR3 region is CASSLDRSPYEQYF. The CDR3 DNA follows: TGTGCCAGCAGCTTAGACCGGTCGCCCTACGAGCAGTACTTC.